The next 6 T cell receptor beta chains were all read from a single sample in a study of CD8 T cells in Susac syndrome (dated by TCRdb to between 2018 and 2021). Library preparation used the immunoSEQ multiplex PCR assay. RNA was extracted with the RNeasy kit and roughly 0.45 to 1 ug was reverse transcribed using random hexamers. TCRdb reprocessed the public reads (quality trimming at Q25 with fastp, clone calling with MiXCR) and kept in-frame beta chains. Rows matching on CDR3 protein sequence are summarized as one entry with the most common DNA and genes. This sample comprises just over 150,000 distinct CDR3 sequences, about 94% of them detected only once. The ten largest clones add up to roughly 0.21% of the sample. The sequencing input was CD8+ T cells from PBMCs. The source of these receptors is a human donor with multiple sclerosis.

The J gene is TRBJ2-7, the V gene TRBV30; D gene uncertain. This CDR3 has 11 amino acids. With 3 bases removed from V and 3 bases from J, the gap between germline ends came to 6 bases. Germline values: CDR1 GTSNPN, CDR2 SVGIG (reference sequence). CDR3 nucleotide sequence: TGTGCCTGGAGAAGGGTCTACGAGCAGTACTTC. Amino acid sequence: CAWRRVYEQYF. Drawing the rest from reference TRBV30 and TRBJ2-7, the complete variable domain is SQTIHQWPATLVQPVGSPLSLECTVEGTSNPNLYWYRQAAGRGLQLLFYSVGIGQISSEVPQNLSASRPQDRQFILSSKKLLLSDSGFYLCAWRRVYEQYFGPGTRLTVT.

J is TRBJ1-2 and V is TRBV7-9, with 8 bases fitting TRBD1. CDR3 length equals 13 residues. CDR1 and CDR2 (germline): SEHNR, FQNEAQ (reference sequence). V shed 5 bases, J shed 4 bases, and the junction held 3 bases outside the gene matches. The CDR3 sequence is CASSHGTGYGYTF. The CDR3 DNA is TGTGCCAGCAGCCATGGGACAGGCTATGGCTACACCTTC.

This rearrangement joins TRBV14 to TRBJ1-5; no clear D. Per germline, CDR1 SGHDN and CDR2 FVKESK. The CDR3 sequence is 16 residues long. V gave up 3 bases and J gave up 2 bases, with 14 bases separating them. The CDR3 region has the DNA TGTGCCAGCAGCCACCCAACGGAAGGACGCAATCAGCCCCAGCATTTT. It specifies CASSHPTEGRNQPQHF.

The chain recombines TRBV5-1 with TRBJ2-7, with D possibly called TRBD1 or TRBD2 (5 bases each). There are 14 residues in the CDR3. The germline V and J ends were trimmed by 2 bases and 2 bases, with 11 bases remaining between them. Germline V gives CDR1 SGHRS, CDR2 YFSETQ. The DNA of the CDR3 is TGCGCCAGCAGCTTATATGGGGGAACCTACGAGCAGTACTTC. The encoded protein is CASSLYGGTYEQYF.

The J gene is TRBJ2-3, the V gene TRBV3-1, with D perhaps TRBD1 or TRBD2 (6 bases each). Looked up from germline, CDR1 is LGHDT and CDR2 is YNNKEL (reference sequence). With 6 bases removed from V and 5 bases from J, the gap between germline ends came to 21 bases. CDR3 length: 16 residues. As DNA, the CDR3 is TGTGCCAGCAGTACAGGGACTTCGAGGGGGAGAGATACGCAGTATTTT. Protein product: CASSTGTSRGRDTQYF.

The J gene is TRBJ1-2, the V gene TRBV20-1; 11 bases map to TRBD1. V was pared by 5 bases and J by 7 bases, with 6 bases of the junction left unmatched. Germline V gene data show CDR1 as DFQATT and CDR2 as SNEGSKA (reference sequence). This CDR3 is built from 13 residues. CDR3 residues: CSASDRGLSGYTF. CDR3 in DNA: TGCAGTGCTTCGGACAGGGGGCTCAGTGGCTACACCTTC.